This is a list of T cell receptor beta chains from one sample in a study of blood T cell repertoires in COVID-19. Some clones are missing from TCRdb's copy, which holds only in-frame ones; the method was immunoSEQ multiplex PCR. The top ten hold 0.8% to 0.9% of the sample, which has 350,000 to 450,000 clones, 91% seen once. Sequencing was carried out using PBMCs or T cells enriched from blood (not recorded which). The receptors were gathered from a woman aged 40 to 50 who had been exposed to COVID-19. The CDR3 runs from the conserved cysteine through the conserved F or W. Fields, in order: V gene, D gene, J gene, CDR3 protein. D genes are given only for firm matches.

v_gene: TRBV18
d_gene: NA
j_gene: TRBJ1-3
CDR3aa: CASSSGGFAGNTIYF

v_gene: TRBV3-1/TRBV3-2
d_gene: NA
j_gene: TRBJ1-2
CDR3aa: CASSHLGDRTYGYTF

v_gene: TRBV12-3/TRBV12-4
d_gene: NA
j_gene: TRBJ1-2
CDR3aa: CASSPRPGGGYTF

v_gene: TRBV15
d_gene: TRBD1
j_gene: TRBJ2-7
CDR3aa: CATSRVDRGHEQYF

v_gene: TRBV29-1
d_gene: NA
j_gene: TRBJ2-3
CDR3aa: CSVGGGTDTQYF

v_gene: TRBV30
d_gene: TRBD1
j_gene: TRBJ2-7
CDR3aa: CAWSVFLGQVSYEQYF

v_gene: TRBV6-6
d_gene: NA
j_gene: TRBJ2-7
CDR3aa: CASSVRGAYEQYF

v_gene: TRBV15
d_gene: NA
j_gene: TRBJ2-2
CDR3aa: CATSTNRGELFF

v_gene: TRBV7-2
d_gene: TRBD2
j_gene: TRBJ2-5
CDR3aa: CASSRSGSGETQYF

v_gene: TRBV9
d_gene: NA
j_gene: TRBJ1-6
CDR3aa: CASSVEGRGNSPLHF

v_gene: TRBV23-1
d_gene: TRBD1
j_gene: TRBJ1-3
CDR3aa: CADSDRAGNTIYF

v_gene: TRBV5-1
d_gene: NA
j_gene: TRBJ1-4
CDR3aa: CASSFGTATTNEKLFF

v_gene: TRBV7-9
d_gene: TRBD1
j_gene: TRBJ2-2
CDR3aa: CASRRQGEGTGELFF

v_gene: TRBV5-8
d_gene: TRBD1
j_gene: TRBJ1-5
CDR3aa: CASSLGDRGNQPQHF

v_gene: TRBV15
d_gene: NA
j_gene: TRBJ2-1
CDR3aa: CATSRDPPTNEQFF

v_gene: TRBV6-1
d_gene: NA
j_gene: TRBJ1-1
CDR3aa: CASSEKGNTKNTEAFF

v_gene: TRBV15
d_gene: TRBD2
j_gene: TRBJ2-2
CDR3aa: CATAGLDLTGELFF